The 31 T cell receptor beta chains in this list originate from one sample, sequenced in a study of shared clonotypes between healthy human individuals. Terminally differentiated effector memory CD45RA+ cells were excluded from the naive CD8 cells, which were CD45RO-negative and positively selected for CCR7. Measured with immunoSEQ multiplex PCR; TCRdb has only the in-frame clones, and not every one. Of about 680,000 clones in the sample, about 91% were seen once. Sequencing used naive CD8+ T cells sorted from blood. These receptors were obtained from a man aged 25-45 years in good health.

V and J are TRBV6-1 and TRBJ2-1, with TRBD2 identical over 9 bases. Germline V gene lookup returns CDR1 MNHNS and CDR2 SASEGT. The CDR3 covers 16 residues. The trim removed 3 bases at V and 4 bases at J, leaving 7 bases unmatched. The CDR3 here is CASSDPQREVYNEQFF. In nucleotides, the CDR3 is TGTGCCAGCAGTGACCCCCAGCGGGAGGTATACAATGAGCAGTTCTTC.

The chain joins TRBV7-2 to TRBJ2-7; the match to TRBD2 covers 10 bases. CDR3 length equals 15 residues. J lost 3 bases, V lost 3 bases, and 5 bases had no gene match. The germline gives CDR1 SGHTA, CDR2 FQGNSA. The DNA for the CDR3 is TGTGCCAGCAGCTTCGTGGTAGCGGGAGGCTACGAGCAGTACTTC. It translates to CASSFVVAGGYEQYF.

The chain recombines TRBV29-1 with TRBJ2-1; 7 bases are shared with TRBD1. The germline CDR1 and CDR2 sequences are SQVTM and ANQGSEA. V dropped 7 bases and J dropped 3; count of bases not matched to a gene: 21. CDR3 length: 18 residues. The CDR3 nucleotides read TGCAGCGCCGGTGTCGTATCGTTGGGACAGCCGGTCTACAATGAGCAGTTCTTC. This codes for CSAGVVSLGQPVYNEQFF.

The chain is built from TRBV7-9 and TRBJ1-1; tentative D call: TRBD1 (6 bases). V lost 1 base, J lost 4 bases, and 19 bases lay in between. The CDR3 spans 17 residues. The germline V gene encodes CDR1 SEHNR and CDR2 FQNEAQ (reference sequence). The CDR3 loop is CASSLGGLGFGRTEAFF. The CDR3 coding sequence is TGTGCCAGCAGCTTAGGGGGGCTGGGTTTTGGCCGCACTGAAGCTTTCTTT.

The CDR3, as DNA: TGTGCCAGCAGTTCGCCTAGCGGGCTGGTCTCAGCCGGGGAGCTGTTTTTT. Protein product: CASSSPSGLVSAGELFF. The genes are TRBV2 and TRBJ2-2, with TRBD2 identical over 8 bases. CDR1 and CDR2 from the germline V gene are SNHLY and FYNNEI. The CDR3 has 17 residues. The V segment lost 5 bases and the J segment 6 bases; nucleotides outside the gene matches: 14.

This chain uses TRBV19 with TRBJ2-7, with TRBD2 matching over 9 bases. With 3 bases clipped from V and 2 bases from J, the junction kept 5 bases outside the gene matches. The CDR3 extends over 15 amino acids. Germline V CDR1 and CDR2: LNHDA, SQIVND (reference sequence). The chain's CDR3 is CASSITSGYPYEQYF. DNA of the CDR3: TGTGCCAGTAGTATTACTAGCGGGTACCCCTACGAGCAGTACTTC.

The genes are TRBV11-2 and TRBJ1-2; TRBD1 aligns across 7 bases. Trimming took 8 bases from V and 0 from J; bases not matched to a gene: 6. In germline, CDR1 is SGHAT, CDR2 FQNNGV. CDR3 length: 14 residues. The CDR3 DNA follows: TGTGCCAGCTCATCCGGGACAGCTAACTATGGCTACACCTTC. This codes for CASSSGTANYGYTF.

The chain uses TRBV7-8 and TRBJ2-1, with 7 bases matching TRBD2. CDR1 is SGHVS, CDR2 FQNEAQ, per germline. V lost 3 bases and J lost 5; bases outside the gene matches: 4. The CDR3 loop spans 14 amino acids. The CDR3 bases are TGTGCCAGCAGCTTCCAGCGGGACGACAATGAGCAGTTCTTC. Translation gives CASSFQRDDNEQFF.

For this clone: This likely came from a read error, as a far larger clone is one base away. The rearrangement uses TRBV7-7 and TRBJ2-5; 14 nucleotides agree with TRBD2. The germline V gene has CDR1 SSHAT and CDR2 FNYEAQ (reference sequence). The CDR3 length is 18 residues. CDR3 bases: TGTGCTAGCAGTCCGACTAGCGGGAGGGCCGGTCGCCAAGAGACCCGGTACTTC. This gives the protein CASSPTSGRAGRQETRYF.

This chain connects TRBV19 to TRBJ1-5, with D perhaps matching TRBD1 (5 bases). The germline V gene has CDR1 LNHDA and CDR2 SQIVND (reference sequence). This CDR3 is 14 amino acids long. Trimming removed 6 bases from V and 10 bases from J, with 19 bases in between. The CDR3 reads CASSLGPSGQPQHF. In nucleotides, the CDR3 is TGTGCCAGTAGCTTGGGACCAAGCGGGCAACCCCAGCATTTT.

This chain connects TRBV28 to TRBJ1-1; D is perhaps TRBD1 (5 bases). The germline CDR1 and CDR2 sequences are MDHEN and SYDVKM. V was shortened by 7 bases and J by 6 bases, with 21 bases between the two germline ends. CDR3 length equals 15 residues. CDR3 nucleotides: TGTGCCAGCACCCGTTGGGGGAACGGAGGAGCTGAAGCTTTCTTT. It codes for CASTRWGNGGAEAFF.

The rearrangement links TRBV7-9 to TRBJ2-2; 9 bases match TRBD2. This CDR3 is built from 16 residues. Trimming took 3 bases from V and 1 from J; bases not matched to a gene: 3. Germline-derived CDR1 and CDR2 are SEHNR and FQNEAQ (reference sequence). As DNA, the CDR3 is TGTGCCAGCAGCTTCCCAGCGGGAGGGAACACCGGGGAGCTGTTTTTT. Translation gives CASSFPAGGNTGELFF.

This clone was observed once. This sequence joins TRBV27 and TRBJ2-1; D might be TRBD1 (5 bases). This CDR3 region has 15 residues. Germline V gene sequence: CDR1 MNHEY, CDR2 SMNVEV (reference sequence). V shed 3 bases and J shed 4 bases, with 13 bases lying between them. CDR3 nucleotides: TGTGCCAGCAGTTTCGGGCAGGGCGGTTACAATGAGCAGTTCTTC. It encodes CASSFGQGGYNEQFF.

This chain uses TRBV27 with TRBJ1-1; no definite D call. The germline V and J ends were trimmed by 4 bases and 5 bases, with 14 bases remaining between them. Germline V gene data show CDR1 as MNHEY and CDR2 as SMNVEV (reference sequence). The CDR3 spans 14 residues. This chain's CDR3 is CASSYKTEGTEAFF. The CDR3, as DNA: TGTGCCAGCAGTTACAAAACAGAAGGGACTGAAGCTTTCTTT.

The chain is built from TRBV4-1 and TRBJ2-7, with TRBD2 matching over 8 bases. The CDR3 is made up of 14 amino acids. CDR1 and CDR2 (germline): MGHRA, YSYEKL. The junction had 12 bases not matched to a gene; V was cut back by 2 bases and J by 12 bases. The CDR3 spells CASSQTRGLVFRYF. The CDR3 region has the DNA TGCGCCAGCAGCCAAACAAGGGGACTAGTATTCAGGTACTTC.

The CDR3 nucleotides read TGTGCCAGCAGCACCCGGGACAGGGGCACAGATACGCAGTATTTT. Translating gives CASSTRDRGTDTQYF. The chain uses TRBV5-4 and TRBJ2-3, with TRBD1 matching 9 bases. The V gene end was trimmed by 4 bases and the J gene end by 1 base; junction bases not matched to a gene: 4. Germline V gene lookup returns CDR1 SGHNT and CDR2 YYREEE (reference sequence). The CDR3 totals 15 residues. The complete variable domain, with remaining parts taken from reference TRBV5-4 and TRBJ2-3, reads ETGVTQSPTHLIKTRGQQVTLRCSSQSGHNTVSWYQQALGQGPQFIFQYYREEENGRGNFPPRFSGLQFPNYSSELNVNALELDDSALYLCASSTRDRGTDTQYFGPGTRLTVL.

The J gene is TRBJ2-7, the V gene TRBV7-9; D tentatively fits TRBD1 or TRBD2 (6 bases each). This CDR3 has 16 amino acids. V was shortened by 2 bases and J by 3 bases, with 17 bases between the two germline ends. The germline V gene has CDR1 SEHNR and CDR2 FQNEAQ (reference sequence). The chain's CDR3 is CASSLSGTPGVYEQYF. DNA of the CDR3: TGTGCCAGCAGCTTATCTGGGACTCCAGGGGTCTACGAGCAGTACTTC.

The chain recombines TRBV6-5 with TRBJ1-1, with a tentative D call TRBD1 (5 bases). The V end lost 2 bases, the J end lost 6 bases, and 13 bases lay between the germline ends. The CDR3 runs to 14 residues. Germline V gene lookup returns CDR1 MNHEY and CDR2 SVGAGI. CDR3 region: CASSYKRTSPEAFF. CDR3 nucleotides: TGTGCCAGCAGTTACAAAAGGACAAGCCCTGAAGCTTTCTTT.

The chain links TRBV19 to TRBJ1-1, with D tentatively TRBD1 (5 bases). The CDR3 covers 13 residues. The V and J ends lost 1 base and 4 bases respectively, with 7 bases between them. The V gene's germline CDR1 is LNHDA and CDR2 SQIVND (reference sequence). CDR3 nucleotides: TGTGCCAGTAGTATAGGGACAACCACTGAAGCTTTCTTT. This translates into CASSIGTTTEAFF.

This sequence joins TRBV7-9 and TRBJ2-6; D is ambiguous. Trimming took 3 bases from V and 2 from J, leaving 11 bases between them. The CDR3 is 16 amino acids. From germline, CDR1 is SEHNR and CDR2 FQNEAQ (reference sequence). CDR3 sequence (DNA): TGTGCCAGCAGCTTGAACAGCAGGACTGGGGCCAACGTCCTGACTTTC. It specifies CASSLNSRTGANVLTF.

The V call is TRBV4-3, the J call TRBJ2-7; TRBD1 matches at 7 bases. The CDR3 covers 14 residues. After removal of 5 bases from V and 2 bases from J, the junction contained 6 bases not matched to a gene. The germline V gene encodes CDR1 LGHNA and CDR2 YSLEER. The CDR3: CASSSMTGTYEQYF. The DNA for the CDR3 is TGCGCCAGCAGCTCGATGACAGGGACCTACGAGCAGTACTTC.

This chain uses TRBV11-2 with TRBJ1-5, with D hard to call. This CDR3 spans 13 amino acids. Germline assignment: CDR1 SGHAT and CDR2 FQNNGV. Deletions cut 6 bases from V and 7 bases from J, with 13 bases between. The CDR3 bases are TGTGCCAGCAGTTCCCGGGCAGGACAGCCCCAGCATTTT. As protein: CASSSRAGQPQHF.

The chain couples TRBV11-2 to TRBJ2-7, with 7 nucleotides matching TRBD1. J was trimmed by 4 bases and V by 6 bases; bases with no gene match: 9. Germline assignment: CDR1 SGHAT and CDR2 FQNNGV. This CDR3 is built from 14 residues. The CDR3 DNA reads as TGTGCCAGCAGGTCCCGTTTGGACAGGTACGAGCAGTACTTC. Protein: CASRSRLDRYEQYF.

This clone was picked up a small number of times. The CDR3 bases are TGCGCCAGCAGCTCGGAAGATCGGTATGGCTACACCTTC. This gives the protein CASSSEDRYGYTF. This rearrangement joins TRBV5-1 to TRBJ1-2; D gene unclear. V lost 3 bases and J lost 5, with 11 bases in between. This CDR3 has 13 amino acids. Germline V gene data show CDR1 as SGHRS and CDR2 as YFSETQ.

This sequence joins TRBV5-5 and TRBJ2-6; D gene uncertain. The V gene's germline CDR1 is SGHKS and CDR2 YYEKEE (reference sequence). The CDR3 has 19 amino acids. The V gene lost 4 bases and the J gene lost 3 bases, with 23 bases spanning the gap. CDR3 loop: CASSLMTQTPGLGANVLTF. The CDR3 DNA reads as TGTGCCAGCAGCCTAATGACCCAGACACCGGGCCTTGGGGCCAACGTCCTGACTTTC. Looking up the rest from reference TRBV5-5 and TRBJ2-6 gives the full variable domain: DAGVTQSPTHLIKTRGQQVTLRCSPISGHKSVSWYQQVLGQGPQFIFQYYEKEERGRGNFPDRFSARQFPNYSSELNVNALLLGDSALYLCASSLMTQTPGLGANVLTFGAGSRLTVL.

The chain has TRBV30 and TRBJ2-2, with 10 bases matching TRBD2. Germline-derived CDR1 and CDR2 are GTSNPN and SVGIG (reference sequence). CDR3 length equals 16 residues. J lost 4 bases, V lost 3 bases, and 8 bases had no gene match. This CDR3 is CAWRRAVAGGTGELFF. The CDR3 DNA follows: TGTGCCTGGAGAAGGGCTGTAGCGGGAGGCACCGGGGAGCTGTTTTTT.

CDR3 protein: CASGLVLPDLRYEQYF. As DNA, the CDR3 is TGTGCTAGTGGTTTGGTGCTCCCAGACCTCAGATACGAGCAGTACTTC. This chain connects TRBV12-5 to TRBJ2-7; D unclear. The V gene lost 0 bases and the J gene lost 4 bases, with 16 bases spanning the gap. The CDR3 has 16 residues. Germline V CDR1 and CDR2: LGHNT, FRNRAP.

The gene calls are TRBV11-2 and TRBJ1-1; D gene uncertain. Germline CDR1 SGHAT, CDR2 FQNNGV. CDR3 size: 14 residues. V was shortened by 5 bases and J by 3 bases, with 13 bases between the two germline ends. CDR3 DNA: TGTGCCAGCAGCAATTCTCGTGTAGACACTGAAGCTTTCTTT. Its translation: CASSNSRVDTEAFF.

This chain links TRBV25-1 with TRBJ2-1; D is unresolved. V was shortened by 6 bases and J by 7 bases, with 7 bases between the two germline ends. Germline V gene lookup returns CDR1 MGHDK and CDR2 SYGVNS. The CDR3 runs to 11 residues. CDR3 in amino acids: CASRWENEQFF. CDR3 bases: TGTGCCAGCAGGTGGGAAAATGAGCAGTTCTTC.

The genes are TRBV19 and TRBJ2-5, with 10 bases matching TRBD1. The CDR3 is made up of 16 amino acids. With V trimmed by 5 bases and J by 0 bases, 6 bases remained unmatched. CDR1 is LNHDA, CDR2 SQIVND, per germline (reference sequence). The CDR3 sequence: CASSPGTGVDQETQYF. The CDR3 DNA is TGTGCCAGTAGTCCAGGGACAGGGGTGGACCAAGAGACCCAGTACTTC.

The rearrangement joins TRBV11-1 to TRBJ2-7, with 7 nucleotides matching TRBD1. Germline loops: CDR1 SGHAT, CDR2 FQDESV (reference sequence). V was clipped by 5 bases and J by 6 bases; unmatched bases: 13. The CDR3 is made up of 15 amino acids. The CDR3 is CASSQMTGYGGEQYF. In DNA form, the CDR3 reads TGTGCCAGCAGCCAGATGACAGGGTACGGCGGCGAGCAGTACTTC. Together with reference TRBV11-1 and TRBJ2-7, the CDR3 gives the full variable domain: EAEVAQSPRYKITEKSQAVAFWCDPISGHATLYWYRQILGQGPELLVQFQDESVVDDSQLPKDRFSAERLKGVDSTLKIQPAELGDSAMYLCASSQMTGYGGEQYFGPGTRLTVT.